These T cell receptor beta chains were read from a single sample in a study of blood T cell repertoires in COVID-19. Repertoires were generated with immunoSEQ multiplex PCR, while TCRdb's copy carries only in-frame clones and drops some. The sample contains around 120,000 clones, approximately 86% of which appear only once. Input material: PBMCs or T cells enriched from blood (not recorded which). These TCRs come from a woman in her 50s who had recovered from COVID-19. CDR3s include the opening cysteine and the closing phenylalanine or tryptophan. Size is omitted from some rows. Given values are once, few, many or a class for expanded clones.

size | J | V | CDR3
NA | TRBJ2-1 | TRBV9 | CASARGQSPNNEQFF
NA | TRBJ1-2 | TRBV7-8 | CASSLDGRSGGYTF
NA | TRBJ2-2 | TRBV4-1 | CASGYTDRPNTGELFF
NA | TRBJ1-1 | TRBV5-1 | CASSFGLNTEAFF
NA | TRBJ1-1 | TRBV10-1 | CASSEGGNTEAFF
NA | TRBJ1-2 | TRBV19 | CASSNPGGAIYGYTF
NA | TRBJ2-7 | TRBV27 | CASSLAGFGNEQYF
NA | TRBJ1-4 | TRBV6-6 | CASSQTGPGTGGFAREKLFF
few | TRBJ2-7 | TRBV5-4 | CASSRPTGLGYEQYF
NA | TRBJ1-6 | TRBV12-5 | CASAQTGNNSPLHF
NA | TRBJ2-5 | TRBV7-9 | CASTLRGETQYF
few | TRBJ2-5 | TRBV6-1 | CASSEGSGGLSFRTQYF
NA | TRBJ2-3 | TRBV6-5 | CASSYSGAVGYVQYF
NA | TRBJ1-1 | TRBV29-1 | CSVERPGGTEAFF
NA | TRBJ2-5 | TRBV19 | CASSMLGGAQETQYF
few | TRBJ2-1 | TRBV5-1 | CASSLRAGAHSNEQFF
NA | TRBJ2-2 | TRBV5-6 | CASSLAQGNTGELFF
once | TRBJ2-1 | TRBV11-2 | CASRGLAGGRNEQFF
NA | TRBJ1-4 | TRBV7-2 | CASSPGGPNEKLFF
NA | TRBJ1-6 | TRBV5-6 | CASSLVGSENSPLHF
once | TRBJ2-6 | TRBV7-2 | CASSLRGGVLSGANVLTF
NA | TRBJ2-3 | TRBV7-8 | CASSPRLATDTQYF
NA | TRBJ1-2 | TRBV5-1 | CASSLAAGALYGYTF
NA | TRBJ2-5 | TRBV5-4 | CASSTLASETQYF
NA | TRBJ2-7 | TRBV5-6 | CASSIVSTYEQYF
NA | TRBJ2-1 | TRBV20-1 | CSASGETGGQGEQFF
NA | TRBJ1-4 | TRBV30 | CAWNTGGGTTNEKLFF
NA | TRBJ2-7 | TRBV7-2 | CASSQGGIFFTYEQYF
NA | TRBJ1-2 | TRBV19 | CASSIVGGNYGYTF
NA | TRBJ1-2 | TRBV6-1 | CASSEVKGVPYGYTF
NA | TRBJ2-1 | TRBV30 | CATRGRGYNEQFF
NA | TRBJ2-7 | TRBV7-9 | CAIPSGGGTDYEQYF
NA | TRBJ1-4 | TRBV9 | CASSVGIGTGNEKLFF
NA | TRBJ2-4 | TRBV7-2 | CASSSRGSSLNIQYF
NA | TRBJ1-2 | TRBV11-3 | CASSLDWRDNYGYTF
NA | TRBJ1-2 | TRBV9 | CASSVKGAGYTF
NA | TRBJ1-4 | TRBV5-6 | CASSLAEGVRVEKLFF
NA | TRBJ2-5 | TRBV10-3 | CAISPQTSGGQETQYF
NA | TRBJ1-4 | TRBV24-1 | CAKPRGGDGEKLFF
NA | TRBJ2-3 | TRBV3-1/TRBV3-2 | CASSPLAGGVDTQYF
NA | TRBJ2-2 | TRBV5-1 | CASSFERRGGAEITGELFF
NA | TRBJ1-3 | TRBV9 | CASSASLQGFGNTIYF
NA | TRBJ2-7 | TRBV4-1 | CASSQGRGTLYEQYF
NA | TRBJ1-4 | TRBV6-5 | CASSPRQRKNEKLFF
NA | TRBJ2-2 | TRBV25-1 | CASSAQTGSGELFF
once | TRBJ1-5 | TRBV7-9 | CASSLQGGSLSNQPQHF
NA | TRBJ2-2 | TRBV5-4 | CASSLGTGANTGELFF
once | TRBJ2-7 | TRBV29-1 | CSVEASSYEQYF
NA | TRBJ2-3 | TRBV5-5 | CASSINPQIYTDTQYF
once | TRBJ2-7 | TRBV23-1 | CASSQSRGQGSSYEQYF
NA | TRBJ2-1 | TRBV4-3 | CASSQDRQGSVHNEQFF
NA | TRBJ1-1 | TRBV29-1 | CSINIQGFRTEAFF
NA | TRBJ2-3 | TRBV7-3 | CASSVSGGRADTQYF
NA | TRBJ2-3 | TRBV13 | CASSQQRGGAPDTQYF
NA | TRBJ1-1 | TRBV27 | CASSLLPSGGSEAFF
NA | TRBJ1-2 | TRBV12-3/TRBV12-4 | CASSKTGVGYTF
NA | TRBJ2-2 | TRBV3-1/TRBV3-2 | CASSQVDLAGGNTGELFF
NA | TRBJ1-5 | TRBV6-1 | CASSEARGHSNQPQHF
few | TRBJ1-2 | TRBV5-8 | CASSTTPSNYGYTF
once | TRBJ2-4 | TRBV11-3 | CASSLVWAGGVKNIQYF